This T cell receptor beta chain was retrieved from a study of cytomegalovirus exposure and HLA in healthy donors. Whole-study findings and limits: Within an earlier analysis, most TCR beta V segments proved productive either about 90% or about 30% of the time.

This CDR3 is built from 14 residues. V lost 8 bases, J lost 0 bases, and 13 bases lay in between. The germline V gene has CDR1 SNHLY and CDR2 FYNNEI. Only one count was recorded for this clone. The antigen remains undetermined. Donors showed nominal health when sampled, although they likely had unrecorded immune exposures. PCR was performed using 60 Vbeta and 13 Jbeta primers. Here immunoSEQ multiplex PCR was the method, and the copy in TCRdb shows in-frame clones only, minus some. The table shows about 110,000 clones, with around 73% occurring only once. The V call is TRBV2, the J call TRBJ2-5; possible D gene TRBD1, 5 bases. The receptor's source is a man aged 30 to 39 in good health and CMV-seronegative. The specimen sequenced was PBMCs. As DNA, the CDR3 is TGTGCCAGCGGGGCCTTGCCCAACCAAGAGACCCAGTACTTC. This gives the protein CASGALPNQETQYF.